The clone carrying this T cell receptor beta chain has a handful of counts. The data are from a study of T cells in Graves' hyperthyroidism and ophthalmopathy. This CDR3 contains 12 residues. V lost 6 bases and J 3 bases, leaving 9 bases between the germline ends. CDR1 DFQATT and CDR2 SNEGSKA come from the germline V gene (reference sequence). Hyperthyroidism was newly diagnosed in patients aged 18 to 65 (duration under 2 months). Those patients with uncontrolled infection, other autoimmune disease, pregnancy or lactation were excluded. Thyroid ultrasound and orbital computed tomography, with clinical symptoms and serum thyroxine and TRAb, informed diagnoses. Amplification yielded TCR beta CDR3 regions, with RNA transcripts as the source. An initial round of RT-PCR targeting the TCR CDR3 relied on the HTBI primer set. TCRdb itself ran the multiplex PCR reads through MiXCR, one entry per CDR3 protein. The profile shows fewer than 750,000 distinct CDR3 sequences, 40% to 55% of them singletons.

The clonotype was recovered from a woman aged 18 to 35 with Graves' hyperthyroidism. This chain links TRBV20-1 with TRBJ2-1, with no clear D. Material: peripheral blood or thyroid tissue (not recorded which). CDR3 nucleotides: TGCAGTGCCCCGGACGGCTACAATGAGCAGTTCTTC. Residues: CSAPDGYNEQFF.